The 21 T cell receptor beta chains below all came from one sample that was sequenced in a study of CD8 T cells in Susac syndrome. RNA totalling about 0.45 to 1 ug underwent reverse transcription with random hexamers. MiXCR was run by TCRdb on the immunoSEQ multiplex PCR reads, yielding one entry per CDR3 protein. The repertoire includes some 65,000 distinct CDR3 sequences, just under 95% of them detected once, and around 0.61% sits in the top ten. The specimen sequenced was CD8+ T cells from PBMCs. All receptors derive from a human donor with multiple sclerosis.

Only one count was recorded for this clonotype. The chain couples TRBV27 to TRBJ2-7, with 7 positions matching TRBD2. Germline V gene data show CDR1 as MNHEY and CDR2 as SMNVEV (reference sequence). CDR3 length: 15 residues. J gave up 4 bases and V 8 bases, and 14 bases lay outside the gene matches. CDR3 loop: CASALAGGGWYEQYF. In nucleotides, the CDR3 is TGTGCCAGCGCCCTGGCCGGCGGGGGTTGGTACGAGCAGTACTTC.

The rearrangement links TRBV27 to TRBJ1-1; possibly TRBD1 for D (6 bases). Germline CDR1 MNHEY, CDR2 SMNVEV (reference sequence). The CDR3 has 14 residues. Trimming stripped 6 bases from V and 2 bases from J, with 13 bases between. The DNA of the CDR3 is TGTGCCAGCAGGCATGCTGGGACAAACACTGAAGCTTTCTTT. Translated: CASRHAGTNTEAFF.

The table lists this clonotype with a count of one. This chain uses TRBV3-1 with TRBJ2-7, with D possibly called TRBD1 or TRBD2 (5 bases each). Germline CDR1 and CDR2: LGHDT and YNNKEL (reference sequence). V was cut by 4 bases and J by 0 bases, with 13 bases left in between. The CDR3 extends over 15 amino acids. For the CDR3, the DNA is TGTGCCAGCAGCCTCCGGGACGGGCCCTCCTACGAGCAGTACTTC. This translates into CASSLRDGPSYEQYF.

The chain links TRBV3-1 to TRBJ2-7, with a tentative D call TRBD1 (5 bases). There are 15 residues in the CDR3. V was pared by 7 bases and J by 3 bases, with 19 bases between. From germline, CDR1 is LGHDT and CDR2 YNNKEL (reference sequence). CDR3 DNA: TGTGCCAGCAAACCAGGGTTCTCTTTCGGCTACGAGCAGTACTTC. Residues: CASKPGFSFGYEQYF.

This chain connects TRBV6-2 or TRBV6-3 to TRBJ1-1, with D tentatively TRBD1 (5 bases). V was clipped by 5 bases and J by 0 bases, with 19 bases between them. The CDR3 totals 17 residues. In germline, CDR1 is MNHEY, CDR2 SVGEGT. The CDR3 sequence is CASSSPGGALLNTEAFF. The CDR3 bases are TGTGCCAGCAGTAGCCCGGGGGGAGCCCTCTTGAACACTGAAGCTTTCTTT.

The genes are TRBV5-1 and TRBJ2-5, with D perhaps assigned TRBD1 or TRBD2 (5 bases each). This CDR3 contains 11 residues. CDR1 and CDR2 (germline): SGHRS, YFSETQ. The V and J ends lost 5 bases and 5 bases respectively, with 7 bases between them. The CDR3 DNA sequence: TGCGCCAGCAGAGGGACGGAGACCCAGTACTTC. This sequence encodes CASRGTETQYF.

The CDR3 coding sequence is TGTGCCAGCCGACTAGCGGGTAACTACGAGCAGTACTTC. The encoded protein is CASRLAGNYEQYF. V usage is TRBV6-6 and J usage is TRBJ2-7; the match to TRBD2 covers 10 bases. Germline values: CDR1 MNHNY, CDR2 SVGAGI (reference sequence). The CDR3 is 13 amino acids. The ends lost 8 bases at V and 3 bases at J; junction bases unmatched: 4.

The CDR3 nucleotides are TGCAGTGCTAGAGTTTATACAGGGGTTAACTATGGCTACACCTTC. This codes for CSARVYTGVNYGYTF. The chain uses TRBV20-1 and TRBJ1-2; 7 positions match TRBD1. Germline V lookup: CDR1 DFQATT, CDR2 SNEGSKA (reference sequence). The V segment lost 1 base and the J segment 1 base; nucleotides outside the gene matches: 6. The CDR3 runs to 15 residues.

This chain joins TRBV4-1 and TRBJ2-7; TRBD1 aligns across 8 bases. Germline assignment: CDR1 MGHRA and CDR2 YSYEKL. The CDR3 consists of 15 residues. V dropped 4 bases and J dropped 6; count of bases not matched to a gene: 11. CDR3 protein: CASSPIIGQGVEQYF. The CDR3 DNA follows: TGCGCCAGCAGCCCCATTATAGGACAGGGTGTCGAGCAGTACTTC.

This clonotype came up once. V usage is TRBV29-1 and J usage is TRBJ2-7; no firm D call. CDR3 length equals 12 residues. Germline-derived CDR1 and CDR2 are SQVTM and ANQGSEA. Trimming took off 3 bases at V and 4 bases at J, with 10 bases between the two ends. The CDR3 nucleotides are TGCAGCGTTGAGGTACAGTCTTACGAGCAGTACTTC. This translates into CSVEVQSYEQYF.

This chain joins TRBV3-1 and TRBJ1-1; possible D gene TRBD1, 5 bases. The CDR3 length is 13 residues. Germline V gene data show CDR1 as LGHDT and CDR2 as YNNKEL (reference sequence). V lost 6 bases to trimming and J lost 3 bases, with 11 bases between them. This chain's CDR3 is CASSQGTYTEAFF. Here the CDR3 DNA reads TGTGCCAGCAGTCAGGGTACGTACACTGAAGCTTTCTTT.

The gene calls are TRBV3-1 and TRBJ2-1, with no clear D. Trimming took off 0 bases at V and 3 bases at J, with 12 bases between the two ends. The CDR3 loop spans 16 amino acids. Germline V gene data show CDR1 as LGHDT and CDR2 as YNNKEL (reference sequence). CDR3 region: CASSQDLELFYNEQFF. The CDR3 region has the DNA TGTGCCAGCAGCCAAGATCTGGAACTCTTCTACAATGAGCAGTTCTTC.

The chain recombines TRBV2 with TRBJ2-4; the D gene is possibly TRBD1 (6 bases). The CDR3 has 14 amino acids. CDR1 and CDR2 (germline): SNHLY, FYNNEI. V was cut by 7 bases and J by 8 bases, with 18 bases left in between. CDR3 amino acids: CASKLQGSRDIQYF. In DNA form, the CDR3 reads TGTGCCAGCAAGTTACAGGGTTCCAGGGACATTCAGTACTTC.

This sequence joins TRBV2 and TRBJ2-5; TRBD1 matches 7 bases. Germline CDR1 is SNHLY and CDR2 is FYNNEI. V gave up 4 bases and J gave up 0 bases; unmatched junction bases: 5. The length of the CDR3 is 15 residues. The CDR3 DNA follows: TGTGCCAGCAGTGGGGACAGCCGATACCAAGAGACCCAGTACTTC. It is translated as CASSGDSRYQETQYF.

This chain joins TRBV15 and TRBJ2-7; 9 bases are shared with TRBD1. Trimming cost V 5 bases and J 0 bases; bases outside gene matches: 2. The CDR3 totals 14 residues. The V gene's germline CDR1 is LNHNV and CDR2 YYDKDF (reference sequence). CDR3 amino acids: CATSGDRASYEQYF. DNA for the CDR3: TGTGCCACCAGCGGGGACAGGGCCTCCTACGAGCAGTACTTC.

CDR3 coding DNA: TGCGCCAGCAGTGAGGCAGGGGCGGTCGGGGAGCTGTTTTTT. Amino acid sequence: CASSEAGAVGELFF. V and J are TRBV23-1 and TRBJ2-2, with D perhaps TRBD1 (6 bases). TRBV23-1 belongs to the ORF category, with a function that is uncertain. The CDR3 extends over 14 amino acids. Trimming cost V 5 bases and J 7 bases, with 14 bases left between them.

The chain recombines TRBV20-1 with TRBJ2-5; 11 nucleotides match TRBD2. This CDR3 is 17 amino acids long. Trimming removed 1 base from V and 4 bases from J; junction bases left unmatched: 11. Germline values: CDR1 DFQATT, CDR2 SNEGSKA (reference sequence). The CDR3 region has the DNA TGCAGTGCTAGAGGGGTACTAGCGGGAGTTAGTGGAGAGACCCAGTACTTC. Its translation is CSARGVLAGVSGETQYF.

This chain uses TRBV12-3 or TRBV12-4 with TRBJ2-7, with 13 nucleotides matching TRBD2. Losses at the gene ends were 6 bases for V and 3 bases for J; bases not matched to a gene: 11. This CDR3 spans 17 amino acids. The chain's CDR3 is CASSSLQGLAGIYEQYF. As DNA, the CDR3 is TGTGCCAGCAGCTCCCTGCAGGGACTAGCGGGGATCTACGAGCAGTACTTC.

The V call is TRBV29-1, the J call TRBJ2-7; D might be TRBD1 (5 bases). The V and J ends lost 2 bases and 3 bases respectively, with 11 bases between them. CDR1 is SQVTM, CDR2 ANQGSEA, per germline. The CDR3 contains 13 residues. CDR3 bases: TGCAGCGTTGAATCAGGGAACAACTACGAGCAGTACTTC. Its translation is CSVESGNNYEQYF.

This chain joins TRBV27 and TRBJ2-5; maybe TRBD2 (5 bases). The CDR3 covers 15 residues. CDR1 is MNHEY, CDR2 SMNVEV, per germline (reference sequence). V was trimmed by 1 base and J by 1 base, leaving 10 bases between them. CDR3 sequence reads: CASSLYRTLQETQYF. Here the CDR3 DNA reads TGTGCCAGCAGTTTATATCGGACTCTCCAAGAGACCCAGTACTTC.

The chain recombines TRBV6-5 with TRBJ2-1; 11 bases are a match to TRBD2. The CDR3 extends over 15 amino acids. Germline V gene sequence: CDR1 MNHEY, CDR2 SVGAGI. The junction had 5 bases not matched to a gene; V was cut back by 6 bases and J by 4 bases. The CDR3 protein is CASRAGLADYNEQFF. The CDR3 DNA sequence: TGTGCCAGCAGGGCGGGACTAGCGGATTACAATGAGCAGTTCTTC.